These T cell receptor beta chains were read from a single sample in a study of low-dose radiotherapy and immunotherapy resistance in tumors. TCRdb recomputed calls from the reads with MiXCR, one row per CDR3 protein. Of 35,000 to 50,000 distinct CDR3 sequences listed, about a third were seen once; the top ten hold 3.5% to 4.5%. This specimen was PBMCs, taken before treatment. The receptors stem from a male donor with gallbladder cancer. The CDR3 runs from the conserved cysteine through the conserved F or W. Fields, in order: clone size, J gene, V gene, CDR3 protein. The size of a clone is reported for some rows only, either as once, few or many, or as a class for expanded clones.

many	TRBJ2-7	TRBV7-2	CASSLGGTLVEQYF
many	TRBJ2-7	TRBV19	CASSISDSVVYEQYF
NA	TRBJ1-6	TRBV29-1	CSVSENTNSPLHF
many	TRBJ2-7	TRBV5-3	CASSFGGLIYEQYF
many	TRBJ2-3	TRBV3-1	CASSLGQGRPDTQYF
NA	TRBJ1-2	TRBV4-2	CASSQGPTGQGYSGYTF
many	TRBJ1-3	TRBV29-1	CSVVGDSGNTIYF
many	TRBJ2-7	TRBV20-1	CSALQGSEQYF
NA	TRBJ2-3	TRBV28	CASSLQGYLQYF
few	TRBJ2-7	TRBV7-6	CASSFSAGLAYEQYF
few	TRBJ2-7	TRBV6-1	CASSYLYYGTDEDYEQYF
many	TRBJ2-1	TRBV3-1	CASSLGTRLNNEQFF
many	TRBJ2-2	TRBV12-3/TRBV12-4	CASRRGELGELFF
NA	TRBJ2-7	TRBV21-1	CASSYWGGTGWLEQYF
many	TRBJ2-1	TRBV4-1	CASSQEGGHGGNEQFF
NA	TRBJ1-2	TRBV5-3	CASTSQGDGYTF
many	TRBJ2-3	TRBV27	CASSLSWVGRDTQYF
many	TRBJ1-2	TRBV29-1	CSGSGQGNYGYTF
NA	TRBJ2-3	TRBV4-2	CASSPLGRGLAGPDTQYF
NA	TRBJ2-7	TRBV12-3/TRBV12-4	CASSSWPYEQYF
many	TRBJ2-2	TRBV9	CASSTQQAYTGELFF
many	TRBJ1-2	TRBV10-3	CAISELQGNYGYTF
few	TRBJ2-3	TRBV2	CASTNQTSMYLCATERTGTDTQYF
few	TRBJ2-5	TRBV20-1	CSATPYGGSQETQYF
NA	TRBJ1-4	TRBV10-3	CAIRGTGNEKLFF
few	TRBJ1-5	TRBV6-6	CASKTGDNQPQHF
few	TRBJ2-7	TRBV11-2	CASSEIAGVPYEQYF
NA	TRBJ2-7	TRBV6-1	CAIQNPTGRAYEQYF
many	TRBJ1-1	TRBV12-5	CASGLMQGPTTEAFF
NA	TRBJ2-2	TRBV24-1	CATSDVTNTGELFF
many	TRBJ2-1	TRBV5-1	CASSPEIAGYSYNEQFF
NA	TRBJ2-7	TRBV5-1	CASSLDSGPEQYF
many	TRBJ2-3	TRBV6-4	CASSDSPRRTDTQYF
many	TRBJ2-3	TRBV12-3/TRBV12-4	CASSFSRTDTQYF
NA	TRBJ1-1	TRBV30	CAWSVLGGTEAFF
many	TRBJ1-6	TRBV7-3	CASSRGTGMSSPLHF
many	TRBJ1-1	TRBV12-3/TRBV12-4	CASNRQGGEAFF
many	TRBJ2-2	TRBV7-9	CASSLGSVRTGELFF
many	TRBJ2-1	TRBV14	CASTAGGGSYNEQFF
few	TRBJ2-7	TRBV5-1	CASSFNRDREYF
NA	TRBJ2-3	TRBV13	CASSLLSGGLITQYF
NA	TRBJ2-3	TRBV15	CATTRRGGEFDTQYF
many	TRBJ2-1	TRBV29-1	CSVGQRDEQFF
NA	TRBJ1-5	TRBV20-1	CSARDMSGNQPQHF
many	TRBJ1-1	TRBV12-3/TRBV12-4	CASSPGQAGAFF
NA	TRBJ2-5	TRBV10-3	CAIEAGTVKQETQYF